Below, 16 T cell receptor beta chains from the same sample are listed, as sequenced in a study of T cell changes during pregnancy in multiple sclerosis. The data were produced by immunoSEQ multiplex PCR, yet TCRdb's version contains in-frame clones alone and is incomplete. The sample has about 120,000 clones; approximately 94% are singletons. The source was peripheral blood, collected before pregnancy. These receptors came from a female donor with multiple sclerosis, enrolled in a pregnancy study.

The genes are TRBV7-8 and TRBJ2-7; 10 positions agree with TRBD1. V lost 5 bases, J lost 2 bases, and 12 bases stayed unmatched. This CDR3 is built from 17 residues. The germline CDR1 and CDR2 sequences are SGHVS and FQNEAQ. CDR3 sequence: CASSERTGGGGPYEQYF. DNA for the CDR3: TGTGCCAGCAGCGAACGGACAGGGGGTGGTGGTCCCTACGAGCAGTACTTC.

The DNA of the CDR3 is TGCGCCAGCAGCCCCGTACCGGGGGGGGCCACTTTGGGTGAGCAGTTCTTC. It is translated as CASSPVPGGATLGEQFF. The chain recombines TRBV4-1 with TRBJ2-1; 8 nucleotides line up with TRBD2. Germline V gene sequence: CDR1 MGHRA, CDR2 YSYEKL. CDR3 length: 17 residues. After removal of 4 bases from V and 9 bases from J, the junction contained 17 bases not matched to a gene.

The rearrangement uses TRBV28 and TRBJ2-7; TRBD2 agrees at 11 bases. J lost 1 base, V lost 7 bases, and 3 bases had no gene match. CDR3 length equals 14 residues. Germline-derived CDR1 and CDR2 are MDHEN and SYDVKM. This chain's CDR3 is CASTGTSGSYEQYF. As DNA, the CDR3 is TGTGCCAGCACCGGGACTAGCGGTTCCTACGAGCAGTACTTC.

The chain combines TRBV9 with TRBJ1-2; D is unclear. The CDR3 totals 13 residues. V shed 0 bases and J shed 8 bases, with 11 bases lying between them. The germline CDR1 and CDR2 sequences are SGDLS and YYNGEE. CDR3 loop: CASSVDAMRGYTF. CDR3 coding DNA: TGTGCCAGCAGCGTAGACGCGATGAGAGGCTACACCTTC.

With regard to this clone: Different DNA sequences within this sample yield the same CDR3. The gene calls are TRBV9 and TRBJ2-5; 11 bases line up with TRBD2. There are 15 residues in the CDR3. In germline, CDR1 is SGDLS, CDR2 YYNGEE. Unmatched junction bases numbered 2, after V lost 0 bases and J lost 4 bases. The CDR3 nucleotides are TGTGCCAGCAGCGTAGGGCTAGCGGGAGGAGAGACCCAGTACTTC. It encodes CASSVGLAGGETQYF.

The V and J genes are TRBV27 and TRBJ2-1, with a possible D match to TRBD2 (7 bases). The V gene lost 4 bases and the J gene lost 8 bases, with 18 bases spanning the gap. In germline, CDR1 is MNHEY, CDR2 SMNVEV (reference sequence). The CDR3 has 15 residues. The CDR3 region is CASSWGASGRDEQFF. The CDR3 nucleotides are TGTGCCAGCAGTTGGGGGGCTAGCGGTAGGGATGAGCAGTTCTTC.

V is TRBV7-9 and J is TRBJ1-1, with 8 positions matching TRBD1. This CDR3 contains 14 residues. V lost 4 bases to trimming and J lost 3 bases; unmatched junction nucleotides: 4. In germline, CDR1 is SEHNR, CDR2 FQNEAQ (reference sequence). The CDR3 loop is CASSSTGAHTEAFF. In nucleotides, the CDR3 is TGTGCCAGCAGCTCGACAGGGGCCCACACTGAAGCTTTCTTT.

The gene calls are TRBV5-1 and TRBJ2-7; D gene unclear. The CDR3 is made up of 15 amino acids. Trimming removed 0 bases from V and 1 base from J, with 11 bases in between. Germline V gene data show CDR1 as SGHRS and CDR2 as YFSETQ. In DNA form, the CDR3 reads TGCGCCAGCAGCTTGGATCGGCGACTTTCCTACGAGCAGTACTTC. Amino acid sequence: CASSLDRRLSYEQYF.

The chain carries TRBV7-3 and TRBJ1-1; 7 bases line up with TRBD1. The CDR3 has 13 residues. Losses at the gene ends were 1 base for V and 9 bases for J; bases not matched to a gene: 5. Germline CDR1 is SGHTA and CDR2 is FQGTGA. The CDR3 coding sequence is TGTGCCAGCAGCTTAAATACGGGACAGAAAGCTTTCTTT. Translated, it gives CASSLNTGQKAFF.

This clone occurred a few times. The rearrangement joins TRBV30 to TRBJ1-1; tentative D call: TRBD1 (6 bases). V lost 0 bases and J lost 10, with 12 bases in between. Germline loops: CDR1 GTSNPN, CDR2 SVGIG (reference sequence). The CDR3 runs to 12 residues. The CDR3 here is CAWSVRSGVAFF. CDR3 bases: TGTGCCTGGAGTGTCCGATCAGGGGTAGCTTTCTTT.

This chain joins TRBV18 and TRBJ1-1; a weak D match, TRBD1 (5 bases). The germline V and J ends were trimmed by 1 base and 0 bases, with 12 bases remaining between them. Germline V gene data show CDR1 as KGHSH and CDR2 as LQKENI. The CDR3 consists of 16 residues. In DNA, the CDR3 is TGTGCCAGCTCACCACGCGGACAAGATTTGAACACTGAAGCTTTCTTT. Its protein product is CASSPRGQDLNTEAFF.

V gene TRBV30 combines with J gene TRBJ1-5; 7 bases align to TRBD1. Germline V lookup: CDR1 GTSNPN, CDR2 SVGIG (reference sequence). Trimming cost V 5 bases and J 4 bases; bases outside gene matches: 2. This CDR3 has 12 amino acids. CDR3 protein: CAWGQENQPQHF. The CDR3 DNA reads TGTGCCTGGGGACAGGAAAATCAGCCCCAGCATTTT.

The V and J genes are TRBV18 and TRBJ2-1; possible D gene TRBD1, 5 bases. The CDR3 has 14 residues. Germline V gene sequence: CDR1 KGHSH, CDR2 LQKENI. Trimming shortened V by 3 bases and J by 8 bases, and 14 bases separated the two germline ends. The CDR3 region has the DNA TGTGCCAGCTCACCTGGACAAGGGTTGGATGAGCAGTTCTTC. It is translated as CASSPGQGLDEQFF.

As for this clone: Other DNA variants within this sample encode the same CDR3. This chain links TRBV18 with TRBJ2-5, with D maybe TRBD1 (6 bases). Trimming took off 3 bases at V and 2 bases at J, with 7 bases between the two ends. CDR3 length: 13 amino acids. The V gene's germline CDR1 is KGHSH and CDR2 LQKENI. The CDR3 bases are TGTGCCAGCTCACCCGGACAGCAAGAGACCCAGTACTTC. Translation: CASSPGQQETQYF.

A single count supports this clone. V is TRBV12-5 and J is TRBJ1-1, with 8 nucleotides matching TRBD1. V shed 5 bases and J 2 bases; nucleotides not matched to a gene: 7. The CDR3 length is 15 residues. From germline, CDR1 is LGHNT and CDR2 FRNRAP. The CDR3 region has the DNA TGTGCTAGTGGTGCCGGACAGGGAATTAACACTGAAGCTTTCTTT. It yields the protein CASGAGQGINTEAFF.

This chain links TRBV18 with TRBJ1-2; no clear D. The CDR3 runs 14 residues. CDR1 is KGHSH, CDR2 LQKENI, per germline. V was shortened by 3 bases and J by 4 bases, with 12 bases between the two germline ends. The CDR3, as DNA: TGTGCCAGCTCACCTATGCAGGTCAGCTATGGCTACACCTTC. Translated: CASSPMQVSYGYTF. The full variable domain, completed using reference TRBV18 and TRBJ1-2, is NAGVMQNPRHLVRRRGQEARLRCSPMKGHSHVYWYRQLPEEGLKFMVYLQKENIIDESGMPKERFSAEFPKEGPSILRIQQVVRGDSAAYFCASSPMQVSYGYTFGSGTRLTVV.